Sequencing of this TCR beta chain was carried out in a study of T-cell reconstitution after alpha-beta-depleted transplantation in children. Using unique molecular identifiers, the investigators prepared the TCRbeta library. TCRdb ran MiXCR on the PCR reads and lists one entry per CDR3 protein. This table has over 550,000 distinct CDR3 sequences, roughly a tenth appearing once. There are a few counts of this clonotype. J was trimmed by 0 bases and V by 0 bases; bases with no gene match: 3. The CDR3 has 17 residues. In germline, CDR1 is DFQATT, CDR2 SNEGSKA (reference sequence). The sequence came from a human donor who donated a stem cell graft to a child with acute myeloid leukemia. Sequencing used PBMCs from the stem cell graft donor, obtained from the stem cell graft. The chain uses TRBV20-1 and TRBJ2-4; 12 bases align to TRBD2. Written as DNA, the CDR3 is TGCAGTGCTAGAGATCTGACTAGCGGGGGAGCCAAAAACATTCAGTACTTC. It specifies CSARDLTSGGAKNIQYF.